Presented here are 25 T cell receptor beta chains from one specimen sequenced in a study of blood T cell repertoires in COVID-19. Produced via immunoSEQ multiplex PCR; TCRdb's table is partial and in-frame only. The sample lists under 300,000 clones, 70% to 85% occurring once. The sample was peripheral blood. Receptor source: an elderly woman with active or convalescent COVID-19.

The chain is built from TRBV19 and TRBJ2-3; the match to TRBD2 covers 9 bases. Losses at the gene ends were 4 bases for V and 6 bases for J; bases not matched to a gene: 5. Germline V gene sequence: CDR1 LNHDA, CDR2 SQIVND (reference sequence). There are 14 residues in the CDR3. Here the CDR3 DNA reads TGTGCCAGTAGTAGCGGGGGGGCAGCTGATACGCAGTATTTT. It codes for CASSSGGAADTQYF.

This sequence joins TRBV6-1 and TRBJ2-5; D ambiguous. Between the trimmed V and J ends, which lost 3 bases and 3 bases, there was a span of 14 bases. This CDR3 spans 15 amino acids. CDR1 MNHNS and CDR2 SASEGT come from the germline V gene. CDR3 nucleotide sequence: TGTGCCAGCAGTGATGTCTTAACGGTGAAAGAGACCCAGTACTTC. Its translation is CASSDVLTVKETQYF.

The genes are TRBV18 and TRBJ1-2, with 8 bases that match TRBD1. Germline lookup yields CDR1 KGHSH and CDR2 LQKENI. With 0 bases clipped from V and 5 bases from J, the junction kept 8 bases outside the gene matches. The CDR3 has 16 residues. The CDR3 here is CASSPPLGDRPYGYTF. DNA of the CDR3: TGTGCCAGCTCACCACCTTTGGGGGACAGGCCATATGGCTACACCTTC.

J is TRBJ2-1 and V is TRBV5-6; D perhaps matches TRBD1 (7 bases). Germline loops: CDR1 SGHDT, CDR2 YYEEEE. The V gene lost 1 base and the J gene lost 9 bases, with 14 bases spanning the gap. CDR3 size: 14 residues. The CDR3 loop reads CASSLWRGQGEQFF. Written as DNA, the CDR3 is TGTGCCAGCAGCTTGTGGAGGGGGCAAGGTGAGCAGTTCTTC.

The rearrangement links TRBV7-6 to TRBJ2-2; D gene ambiguous. CDR1 and CDR2 from the germline V gene are SGHVS and FNYEAQ. CDR3 length: 15 residues. The germline V and J ends were trimmed by 6 bases and 4 bases, with 15 bases remaining between them. CDR3: CASRPGPPATGELFF. For the CDR3, the DNA is TGTGCCAGCAGACCGGGTCCCCCGGCCACCGGGGAGCTGTTTTTT.

The rearrangement joins TRBV6-1 to TRBJ1-6; D may be TRBD1 (5 bases). V was shortened by 0 bases and J by 9 bases, with 9 bases between the two germline ends. Germline CDR1 is MNHNS and CDR2 is SASEGT. This CDR3 contains 14 residues. Here the CDR3 DNA reads TGTGCCAGCAGTGAAGCAAGGAGGGGTTCACCCCTCCACTTT. This codes for CASSEARRGSPLHF.

This chain connects TRBV12-3 or TRBV12-4 to TRBJ2-2; D unresolved. The CDR3 contains 12 residues. The V and J ends lost 5 bases and 3 bases respectively, with 4 bases between them. The CDR3: CASSRDTGELFF. DNA for the CDR3: TGTGCCAGCAGTCGGGACACCGGGGAGCTGTTTTTT.

The rearrangement uses TRBV3-1 (or the pseudogene TRBV3-2) and TRBJ2-3; TRBD1 aligns across 7 bases. Germline V gives CDR1 LGHDT, CDR2 YNNKEL (reference sequence). The length of the CDR3 is 16 residues. J gave up 0 bases and V 6 bases, and 9 bases lay outside the gene matches. The CDR3 DNA follows: TGTGCCAGCAGTCACTACTCCAGGGGGAGCACAGATACGCAGTATTTT. Its protein product is CASSHYSRGSTDTQYF.

The chain uses TRBV12-5 and TRBJ1-5, with 7 nucleotides matching TRBD1. With V trimmed by 1 base and J by 2 bases, 8 bases remained unmatched. CDR1 and CDR2 from the germline V gene are LGHNT and FRNRAP. This CDR3 is 17 amino acids long. CDR3 amino acids: CASGLALDRARNQPQHF. The CDR3 DNA is TGTGCTAGTGGTTTGGCCCTAGACAGGGCCCGCAATCAGCCCCAGCATTTT.

The chain couples TRBV6-5 to TRBJ2-3; no reliable D call. This CDR3 has 14 residues. Germline V lookup: CDR1 MNHEY, CDR2 SVGAGI. The germline V and J ends were trimmed by 7 bases and 0 bases, with 11 bases remaining between them. DNA for the CDR3: TGTGCCAGCAACCTTTTTACTAGCACAGATACGCAGTATTTT. It is translated as CASNLFTSTDTQYF.

V usage is TRBV5-4 and J usage is TRBJ2-3; TRBD2 matches at 9 bases. Per germline, CDR1 SGHNT and CDR2 YYREEE (reference sequence). This CDR3 is 16 amino acids long. Trimming removed 4 bases from V and 1 base from J; junction bases left unmatched: 7. Here the CDR3 reads CASSHVAGEGTDTQYF. CDR3 sequence (DNA): TGTGCCAGCAGCCACGTAGCGGGAGAGGGCACAGATACGCAGTATTTT.

V is TRBV5-6 and J is TRBJ1-2; 9 bases align to TRBD1. V dropped 3 bases and J dropped 4; count of bases not matched to a gene: 10. From germline, CDR1 is SGHDT and CDR2 YYEEEE. There are 16 residues in the CDR3. CDR3 sequence: CASSYKGQGDGYGYTF. CDR3 sequence (DNA): TGTGCCAGCAGCTACAAGGGACAGGGCGACGGCTATGGCTACACCTTC.

This clone was seen once. This chain joins TRBV24-1 and TRBJ1-4; TRBD1 agrees at 8 bases. The ends lost 4 bases at V and 7 bases at J; junction bases unmatched: 13. Per the germline V gene, CDR1 is KGHDR and CDR2 is SFDVKD. This CDR3 is built from 17 residues. The CDR3: CATSEPATGVKGEKLFF. The CDR3 coding sequence is TGTGCCACCAGTGAACCAGCGACAGGGGTAAAGGGTGAAAAACTGTTTTTT.

The chain links TRBV2 to TRBJ2-5; 9 bases fit TRBD1. The CDR3 spans 14 residues. CDR1 SNHLY and CDR2 FYNNEI come from the germline V gene. V dropped 6 bases and J dropped 2; count of bases not matched to a gene: 4. CDR3: CASSPGTGQETQYF. In DNA form, the CDR3 reads TGTGCCAGCAGCCCTGGGACAGGGCAAGAGACCCAGTACTTC.

The chain has TRBV28 and TRBJ1-4; 7 bases are a match to TRBD1. Germline CDR1 is MDHEN and CDR2 is SYDVKM. V lost 6 bases to trimming and J lost 2 bases; unmatched junction nucleotides: 9. CDR3 length: 16 amino acids. Here the CDR3 reads CASSRTPGQTNEKLFF. The DNA for the CDR3 is TGTGCCAGCAGCCGGACTCCGGGACAGACTAATGAAAAACTGTTTTTT.

This clone was detected once. This chain joins TRBV7-5 and TRBJ1-1; the table's D call of TRBD1 was not tested on the DNA. TRBV7-5 has pseudogene status. CDR3 length: 14 amino acids. The CDR3 loop reads CVRSPIPQYTEAFF. In nucleotides, the CDR3 is TGTGTCAGAAGCCCAATACCACAATATACTGAAGCTTTCTTT.

This clone was observed a few times. The V call is TRBV13, the J call TRBJ2-7, with 12 bases lining up with TRBD1. V was pared by 5 bases and J by 5 bases, with 1 base of the junction left unmatched. Germline V gene lookup returns CDR1 PRHDT and CDR2 FYEKMQ (reference sequence). The CDR3 length is 13 residues. CDR3 region: CASSRDRGHEQYF. The CDR3 DNA reads as TGTGCCAGCAGCCGGGACAGGGGGCACGAGCAGTACTTC.

J is TRBJ2-1 and V is TRBV6-1, with D uncertain. Germline V lookup: CDR1 MNHNS, CDR2 SASEGT. Trimming removed 2 bases from V and 3 bases from J, with 5 bases in between. This CDR3 is 13 amino acids long. CDR3 amino acids: CASSEQFYNEQFF. The DNA of the CDR3 is TGTGCCAGCAGTGAACAGTTCTACAATGAGCAGTTCTTC.

The J gene is TRBJ1-2, the V gene TRBV23-1; 8 bases agree with TRBD1. TRBV23-1 is an ORF, and what it does is uncertain. This CDR3 has 15 residues. Losses at the gene ends were 5 bases for V and 8 bases for J; bases not matched to a gene: 13. DNA for the CDR3: TGCGCCAGCAGTTCGTCGACAGGGGCCCGGGGGGGCTACACCTTC. Protein sequence: CASSSSTGARGGYTF.

This chain uses TRBV2 with TRBJ2-1, with 9 bases matching TRBD1. Trimming took 4 bases from V and 12 from J; bases not matched to a gene: 10. CDR1 SNHLY and CDR2 FYNNEI come from the germline V gene. This CDR3 contains 14 residues. DNA for the CDR3: TGTGCCAGCAGTGTCCCGGGACAGGGTTTACGGCAGTTCTTC. Its protein is CASSVPGQGLRQFF.

This chain connects TRBV12-3 or TRBV12-4 to TRBJ1-1; no reliable D call. Trimming shortened V by 0 bases and J by 6 bases, and 8 bases separated the two germline ends. The CDR3 runs to 13 residues. CDR3: CASSLARWAEAFF. The CDR3 nucleotides read TGTGCCAGCAGTTTAGCGCGGTGGGCTGAAGCTTTCTTT.

V usage is TRBV27 and J usage is TRBJ2-2, with 7 nucleotides matching TRBD1. There are 19 residues in the CDR3. Germline V lookup: CDR1 MNHEY, CDR2 SMNVEV (reference sequence). The trim removed 3 bases at V and 0 bases at J, leaving 13 bases unmatched. This CDR3 reads CASSFGWGQLSANTGELFF. CDR3 sequence (DNA): TGTGCCAGCAGTTTTGGTTGGGGACAGCTAAGCGCGAACACCGGGGAGCTGTTTTTT.

The chain joins TRBV10-1 to TRBJ1-1; TRBD1 is a possible D gene (5 bases). There are 13 residues in the CDR3. With 7 bases removed from V and 3 bases from J, the gap between germline ends came to 12 bases. Germline CDR1 and CDR2: WNHNN and SYGVQD (reference sequence). The CDR3 DNA follows: TGCGCCAGCACCCGGGGGAAGGACACTGAAGCTTTCTTT. This translates into CASTRGKDTEAFF.

The chain links TRBV6-5 to TRBJ2-1; D is perhaps TRBD2 (5 bases). Trimming took off 2 bases at V and 4 bases at J, with 15 bases between the two ends. From germline, CDR1 is MNHEY and CDR2 SVGAGI. CDR3 length: 16 residues. In DNA form, the CDR3 reads TGTGCCAGCAGTTACCAAAGTAGCGCGGTATACAATGAGCAGTTCTTC. As protein: CASSYQSSAVYNEQFF.

This sequence joins TRBV18 and TRBJ1-5; TRBD1 matches 10 bases. V lost 0 bases, J lost 6 bases, and 8 bases stayed unmatched. CDR1 and CDR2 from the germline V gene are KGHSH and LQKENI. CDR3 length: 17 amino acids. Here the CDR3 DNA reads TGTGCCAGCTCACCACCGAAGTCGGGACAGGGGACTCAGCCCCAGCATTTT. As protein: CASSPPKSGQGTQPQHF.